These 28 T cell receptor beta chains originate from one sample sequenced in a study of molecular identifiers for immune sequencing clone quantification (dated by TCRdb to 2017 to 2018). Preparation of the library involved PCR. Data came from an Illumina HiSeq 4000. Starting from the raw public reads, TCRdb applied fastp trimming at Q25, assembled clones with MiXCR and retained in-frame beta chains. A single entry per CDR3 protein holds the most common genes and DNA from its merged rows. Across this sample there are approximately 500,000 distinct CDR3 sequences, with about 20% seen only once. Approximately 0.8% of the sample is taken by the ten largest. The sample taken for sequencing was naive CD8+ T cells from blood, with Jurkat cell RNA spiked in. The cell subset or site label, read with the paper, signifies: FACS-sorted CD8+CD4-CCR7+CD45RA+ naive T cells. The receptor set was obtained from a human donor in good health. Some libraries in this study had Jurkat cell RNA spiked in.

This clonotype was recorded a few times. V usage is TRBV28 and J usage is TRBJ2-7; either TRBD1 or TRBD2 may supply D (5 bases each). V was pared by 3 bases and J by 3 bases, with 15 bases between. The germline V gene has CDR1 MDHEN and CDR2 SYDVKM. The CDR3 covers 15 residues. The CDR3, as DNA: TGTGCCAGCAGTTTGAGGGGTGTTGGGGTCTACGAGCAGTACTTC. It translates to CASSLRGVGVYEQYF.

The sample holds many counts of this clonotype. The J gene is TRBJ2-3, the V gene TRBV7-6; 9 bases are shared with TRBD1. Germline values: CDR1 SGHVS, CDR2 FNYEAQ. CDR3 size: 16 residues. With V trimmed by 3 bases and J by 2 bases, 6 bases remained unmatched. In DNA form, the CDR3 reads TGTGCCAGCAGCTTGGCGGGACAGGGACTCACAGATACGCAGTATTTT. Protein sequence: CASSLAGQGLTDTQYF.

This sequence joins TRBV7-6 and TRBJ2-2; 10 positions match TRBD2. The CDR3 sequence is 16 residues long. Germline loops: CDR1 SGHVS, CDR2 FNYEAQ. The V gene end was trimmed by 5 bases and the J gene end by 1 base; junction bases not matched to a gene: 4. The CDR3 coding sequence is TGTGCCAGCAGCCCTCGGACTAGCGGGAACACCGGGGAGCTGTTTTTT. Its protein product is CASSPRTSGNTGELFF.

This clonotype turned up a few times. The V call is TRBV6-2 or TRBV6-3, the J call TRBJ1-1; no reliable D call. The V gene's germline CDR1 is MNHEY and CDR2 SVGEGT. V was cut by 6 bases and J by 1 base, with 15 bases left in between. The CDR3 extends over 15 amino acids. The CDR3 here is CASSPGAMSNTEAFF. The CDR3 region has the DNA TGTGCCAGCAGCCCCGGTGCTATGTCGAACACTGAAGCTTTCTTT.

The gene calls are TRBV20-1 and TRBJ2-7; 11 nucleotides line up with TRBD2. The CDR3 has 17 residues. Germline values: CDR1 DFQATT, CDR2 SNEGSKA (reference sequence). V shed 0 bases and J 1 base; nucleotides not matched to a gene: 8. The CDR3 region is CSARDLDRTSGSYEQYF. CDR3 bases: TGCAGTGCTAGAGATTTGGACCGGACTAGCGGGTCCTACGAGCAGTACTTC.

This clonotype was seen a few times. This chain connects TRBV20-1 to TRBJ2-7, with D possibly being TRBD1 (6 bases). Trimming took off 3 bases at V and 1 base at J, with 10 bases between the two ends. Germline V gene sequence: CDR1 DFQATT, CDR2 SNEGSKA (reference sequence). The CDR3 runs to 13 residues. DNA for the CDR3: TGCAGTGCTAGGGACAGAGAATCCTACGAGCAGTACTTC. This sequence encodes CSARDRESYEQYF.

The gene calls are TRBV29-1 and TRBJ2-1; 9 nucleotides match TRBD1. V shed 4 bases and J 10 bases; nucleotides not matched to a gene: 11. There are 14 residues in the CDR3. The germline CDR1 and CDR2 sequences are SQVTM and ANQGSEA. The CDR3 region has the DNA TGCAGCGTTGCGGGACAGGGCAGCTCCTACGAGCAGTTCTTC. This codes for CSVAGQGSSYEQFF.

This chain connects TRBV27 to TRBJ2-5, with 8 bases identical to TRBD1. CDR3 length: 15 residues. Germline CDR1 and CDR2: MNHEY and SMNVEV (reference sequence). V was clipped by 5 bases and J by 1 base; unmatched bases: 6. In DNA, the CDR3 is TGTGCCAGCAGTACAGAGACAGGGGTCCAAGAGACCCAGTACTTC. Encoded protein: CASSTETGVQETQYF.

This clonotype was detected only a few times. The chain links TRBV24-1 to TRBJ1-1, with 11 bases fitting TRBD1. The CDR3 has 15 residues. The ends lost 5 bases at V and 5 bases at J; junction bases unmatched: 6. Germline CDR1 reads KGHDR; CDR2 reads SFDVKD. The DNA of the CDR3 is TGTGCCACCAGTGCCCCGGGGACAGGGGGGACTGAAGCTTTCTTT. This codes for CATSAPGTGGTEAFF.

This chain links TRBV24-1 with TRBJ2-1; the D gene is possibly TRBD2 (6 bases). V was pared by 9 bases and J by 5 bases, with 16 bases between. The CDR3 is 14 amino acids. Germline CDR1 KGHDR, CDR2 SFDVKD. The CDR3 loop is CATGDAGINNEQFF. The CDR3 region has the DNA TGTGCCACCGGAGATGCGGGAATTAACAATGAGCAGTTCTTC.

There are a few counts of this clonotype. V gene TRBV23-1 combines with J gene TRBJ2-5; D call uncertain. TRBV23-1 is given ORF status, its function remaining uncertain. Trimming stripped 2 bases from V and 0 bases from J, with 13 bases between. The CDR3 sequence is 16 residues long. The CDR3: CASSQNPGRNQETQYF. The CDR3 coding sequence is TGCGCCAGCAGTCAAAACCCCGGGCGGAACCAAGAGACCCAGTACTTC.

This chain uses TRBV27 with TRBJ2-7, with TRBD1 identical over 8 bases. The CDR3 sequence is 15 residues long. The J segment lost 2 bases and the V segment lost 4 bases, leaving 7 bases of the junction unmatched. Germline assignment: CDR1 MNHEY and CDR2 SMNVEV (reference sequence). The DNA of the CDR3 is TGTGCCAGCAGTTACTCCGGGACAGGTGCCTACGAGCAGTACTTC. This sequence encodes CASSYSGTGAYEQYF.

In the case of this clonotype: In this CDR3 the conserved last residue, phenylalanine or tryptophan, is missing, so a read error is likely. The chain uses TRBV4-3 and TRBJ2-7, with D unclear. This CDR3 has 15 amino acids. Trimming stripped 0 bases from V and 0 bases from J, with 9 bases between. Per the germline V gene, CDR1 is LGHNA and CDR2 is YSLEER. The CDR3 DNA is TGCGCCAGCAGCCAAGATTCGAGGACCTCCTACGAGCAGTACTTG. This gives the protein CASSQDSRTSYEQYL.

This clonotype came up a few times. The rearrangement joins TRBV19 to TRBJ1-1; no clear D gene. The CDR3 totals 11 residues. V lost 4 bases and J 6 bases, leaving 6 bases between the germline ends. Germline values: CDR1 LNHDA, CDR2 SQIVND (reference sequence). CDR3 in DNA: TGTGCCAGTAGTACCCACGCTGAAGCTTTCTTT. It codes for CASSTHAEAFF. Full variable domain (remainder filled in from reference TRBV19 and TRBJ1-1): DGGITQSPKYLFRKEGQNVTLSCEQNLNHDAMYWYRQDPGQGLRLIYYSQIVNDFQKGDIAEGYSVSREKKESFPLTVTSAQKNPTAFYLCASSTHAEAFFGQGTRLTVV.

The chain employs TRBV9 and TRBJ2-5; 7 nucleotides agree with TRBD2. Germline-derived CDR1 and CDR2 are SGDLS and YYNGEE. The CDR3 is 14 residues long. V dropped 3 bases and J dropped 2; count of bases not matched to a gene: 4. CDR3 coding DNA: TGTGCCAGCAGCGAGGCGGGGGATCAAGAGACCCAGTACTTC. Translation: CASSEAGDQETQYF.

In DNA form, the CDR3 reads TGTGCCAGCAGCTCCCAGGGGGAGACCATATATTTT. It is translated as CASSSQGETIYF. J is TRBJ1-3 and V is TRBV7-9; 7 positions agree with TRBD1. V dropped 4 bases and J dropped 10; count of bases not matched to a gene: 4. The CDR3 totals 12 residues. Germline V gives CDR1 SEHNR, CDR2 FQNEAQ (reference sequence).

The CDR3 DNA follows: TGTGCCAGCACCGAAGAGGCCTACTCCTACGAGCAGTACTTC. It translates to CASTEEAYSYEQYF. V and J are TRBV27 and TRBJ2-7; D uncertain. This CDR3 spans 14 amino acids. The V gene lost 7 bases and the J gene lost 0 bases, with 13 bases spanning the gap. From germline, CDR1 is MNHEY and CDR2 SMNVEV (reference sequence).

This clonotype was recorded at least ten times. The chain carries TRBV5-1 and TRBJ2-3, with D possibly being TRBD1 or TRBD2 (6 bases each). This CDR3 spans 15 amino acids. Germline loops: CDR1 SGHRS, CDR2 YFSETQ. V lost 2 bases, J lost 4 bases, and 14 bases lay in between. The DNA of the CDR3 is TGCGCCAGCAGCTTTTGGGGGGCGAGTGCAGATACGCAGTATTTT. Translation: CASSFWGASADTQYF.

The rearrangement uses TRBV9 and TRBJ2-5; D is uncertain. V shed 1 base and J shed 1 base, with 5 bases lying between them. The CDR3 sequence is 13 residues long. Germline CDR1 is SGDLS and CDR2 is YYNGEE. CDR3 nucleotide sequence: TGTGCCAGCAGCGTAAACATCCAAGAGACCCAGTACTTC. Translated, it gives CASSVNIQETQYF.

This clonotype was counted ten times or more. Since no conserved phenylalanine or tryptophan closes the CDR3, a read error is the likely cause. The DNA is left out, because the CDR3 cannot be placed on it with certainty; the CDR3 is given as TCRdb lists it. The chain couples TRBV29-1 to TRBJ1-2; TRBD1 was called by the table and not checked on the DNA. Per the germline V gene, CDR1 is SQVTM and CDR2 is ANQGSEA. The CDR3 has 11 residues if both end residues are counted. The CDR3 protein is CSILTGGVMFL.

This clonotype was recorded at least ten times. The chain joins TRBV6-5 to TRBJ2-3, with D possibly being TRBD1 (6 bases). V was trimmed by 2 bases and J by 10 bases, leaving 13 bases between them. CDR3 size: 13 residues. CDR1 MNHEY and CDR2 SVGAGI come from the germline V gene. The CDR3 region has the DNA TGTGCCAGCAGTTACCAACAGGGCTTGGCGCAGTATTTT. This gives the protein CASSYQQGLAQYF.

This clonotype was counted at least ten times. The chain recombines TRBV13 with TRBJ2-7, with D possibly TRBD1 on 5 matching bases. The V end lost 1 base, the J end lost 6 bases, and 16 bases lay between the germline ends. Looked up from germline, CDR1 is PRHDT and CDR2 is FYEKMQ (reference sequence). The CDR3 is made up of 15 amino acids. The DNA for the CDR3 is TGTGCCAGCAGCTTAGTAGGGGCGTCCGGCCCCGAGCAGTACTTC. As protein: CASSLVGASGPEQYF.

This clonotype was recorded at least ten times. The chain couples TRBV25-1 to TRBJ2-7; D might be TRBD1 (6 bases). Germline-derived CDR1 and CDR2 are MGHDK and SYGVNS. The CDR3 has 14 residues. V lost 4 bases to trimming and J lost 2 bases, with 12 bases between them. CDR3 DNA sequence: TGTGCCAGCAGTGGAGGGGACATCCCCTACGAGCAGTACTTC. Protein sequence: CASSGGDIPYEQYF.

The chain recombines TRBV5-3 with TRBJ2-1; the D is unclear. TRBV5-3 is annotated as an ORF whose role is uncertain. This CDR3 spans 13 amino acids. V lost 8 bases and J lost 8, with 17 bases in between. CDR3 nucleotides: TGTGCCAGCAGCCTCGACCTTTTTGATGAGCAGTTCTTC. As protein: CASSLDLFDEQFF.

This clonotype was counted at least ten times. This chain joins TRBV12-3 or TRBV12-4 and TRBJ2-3, with D tentatively TRBD1 (5 bases). V was shortened by 8 bases and J by 1 base, with 19 bases between the two germline ends. CDR3 size: 16 residues. The CDR3 protein is CASGSPAGSGTDTQYF. CDR3 coding DNA: TGTGCCAGCGGGTCCCCGGCAGGGTCCGGCACAGATACGCAGTATTTT.

The chain carries TRBV7-9 and TRBJ2-5; maybe TRBD1 (5 bases). V lost 1 base and J 5 bases, leaving 8 bases between the germline ends. Germline CDR1 is SEHNR and CDR2 is FQNEAQ (reference sequence). This CDR3 has 13 amino acids. The CDR3 region has the DNA TGTGCCAGCAGCTTAGAGGGGATGGAGACCCAGTACTTC. As protein: CASSLEGMETQYF.

The chain couples TRBV6-5 to TRBJ1-5; D call uncertain. The CDR3 extends over 14 amino acids. Germline CDR1 MNHEY, CDR2 SVGAGI. Trimming cost V 8 bases and J 0 bases, with 11 bases left between them. CDR3 in DNA: TGTGCCAGCGGGAAGAGTGGTAGCAATCAGCCCCAGCATTTT. As protein: CASGKSGSNQPQHF.

The chain employs TRBV3-1 and TRBJ1-4; D not resolved. Deletions cut 4 bases from V and 8 bases from J, with 14 bases between. CDR3 length equals 14 residues. Germline V lookup: CDR1 LGHDT, CDR2 YNNKEL (reference sequence). The CDR3 region is CASSPAGRGEKLFF. Written as DNA, the CDR3 is TGTGCCAGCAGCCCCGCCGGCAGAGGGGAAAAACTGTTTTTT.